These T cell receptor beta chains were read from a single sample in a study of OX40 agonist ivuxolimab in advanced cancers. The data were produced by immunoSEQ multiplex PCR, yet TCRdb's version contains in-frame clones alone and is incomplete. The data contain 70,000 to 95,000 clones, 80% to 85% of them seen just once; the ten biggest clones take up around 1.1%. The sequencing used CD4+ or CD8+ T cells sorted from blood, collected in a trial of the OX40 agonist ivuxolimab. The receptors stem from an adult with an advanced solid tumor such as melanoma, head and neck, liver or kidney cancer. The conserved cysteine and the conserved F or W are not part of the CDR3 here. Each record gives: V gene, D gene, J gene, clone size, CDR3 protein. A D gene is named only where the DNA matches it firmly. The size field is filled for only some rows; it gives once, few, many or a size class.

TRBV9	.	TRBJ2-2	.	ASSVNPGGGELF
TRBV6-5	TRBD1	TRBJ1-6	.	ASRPGGSSPLH
TRBV28	TRBD1	TRBJ1-2	.	ASTSGTGRYGYT
TRBV7-9	.	TRBJ1-2	.	ASSLAEGSLYYGYT
TRBV9	.	TRBJ1-6	few	ASSTSWAFSPLH
TRBV4-1	TRBD1	TRBJ1-5	.	ASSQSPFRGPQPQH
TRBV5-1	.	TRBJ2-1	.	ASSNRERVNEQF
TRBV28	TRBD1	TRBJ1-5	.	ASTGGPGPQH
TRBV5-1	.	TRBJ2-3	few	ASSRLDGGASTDTQY
TRBV7-2	.	TRBJ1-3	few	ASTSEWGPFSGNTIY
TRBV19	.	TRBJ2-4	few	ASSIDPGLGKNIQY
TRBV27	.	TRBJ1-6	once	ASRGTPGGNSPLH
TRBV7-2	.	TRBJ1-1	few	ASSLELYTEAF
TRBV19	.	TRBJ2-3	.	ASNRGIDTDTQY
TRBV7-9	.	TRBJ1-4	.	ASTAATNEKLF
TRBV5-1	.	TRBJ1-3	.	ASSDQAPEAGNTIY
TRBV7-2	TRBD2	TRBJ2-5	.	ASSSLLAGGPTQY
TRBV7-2	TRBD2	TRBJ2-4	.	ASSFTSGGADTIQY
TRBV7-9	.	TRBJ2-2	.	ASSSGGSSGELF
TRBV5-1	.	TRBJ2-7	.	ASSFQTDRSYEQY
TRBV7-3	.	TRBJ2-5	.	ASSRVGGETQY
TRBV7-2	.	TRBJ1-2	.	ASSLDSGVNGYT
TRBV5-4	TRBD1	TRBJ1-1	.	ASSWTGDGTEAF